These 5 T cell receptor beta chains were sequenced from one sample in a study of cytomegalovirus exposure and HLA in healthy donors. PCR used 60 Vbeta primers and 13 Jbeta primers. Method: immunoSEQ multiplex PCR; TCRdb's copy keeps in-frame clones and lacks some. The sample has 200,000 to 250,000 clones, around 85% seen once; the top ten hold 1.3%. Sequencing input: PBMCs. The receptors come from a human donor in good health.

The CDR3 DNA sequence: TGTGCCAGCAGTCCCGGGACAGGGTCTAGCTCCTACAATGAGCAGTTCTTC. Its protein is CASSPGTGSSSYNEQFF. The V and J genes are TRBV28 and TRBJ2-1; 9 bases line up with TRBD1. The V gene's germline CDR1 is MDHEN and CDR2 SYDVKM. V lost 5 bases, J lost 0 bases, and 8 bases stayed unmatched. The CDR3 is 17 residues long. The entire variable domain, with the rest obtained from reference TRBV28 and TRBJ2-1, is as follows: DVKVTQSSRYLVKRTGEKVFLECVQDMDHENMFWYRQDPGLGLRLIYFSYDVKMKEKGDIPEGYSVSREKKERFSLILESASTNQTSMYLCASSPGTGSSSYNEQFFGPGTRLTVL.

The chain recombines TRBV28 with TRBJ2-2, with a possible D match to TRBD1 (6 bases). The germline gives CDR1 MDHEN, CDR2 SYDVKM. The V end was cut by 5 bases, the J end by 4 bases, with 14 bases between. CDR3 length: 15 residues. Written as DNA, the CDR3 is TGTGCCAGCAGTACCTCAGGGGAAATCACCGGGGAGCTGTTTTTT. Translating it yields CASSTSGEITGELFF.

The J gene is TRBJ1-5, the V gene TRBV28, with D uncertain. This CDR3 is built from 15 residues. Germline lookup yields CDR1 MDHEN and CDR2 SYDVKM. V shed 3 bases and J shed 3 bases, with 12 bases lying between them. CDR3 loop: CASSFSGSHNQPQHF. For the CDR3, the DNA is TGTGCCAGCAGTTTCTCGGGTTCTCACAATCAGCCCCAGCATTTT.

This chain uses TRBV28 with TRBJ2-5; 8 bases match TRBD2. Matching the DNA end better, TRBJ2-7 makes the J call doubtful. Germline V gene data show CDR1 as MDHEN and CDR2 as SYDVKM. This CDR3 contains 15 residues. CDR3 nucleotides: TGTGCCAGCAGAGTAACTAGCGGAGGGGCCTACGAGCAGTACTTC. Protein product: CASRVTSGGAYEQYF.

V usage is TRBV10-3 and J usage is TRBJ2-7, with 11 nucleotides matching TRBD1. Trimming at V came to 4 bases and at J to 4 bases, leaving 9 bases not matched to a gene. CDR3 length: 16 residues. From germline, CDR1 is ENHRY and CDR2 SYGVKD. Here the CDR3 reads CAISARGDRGGYEQYF. CDR3 in DNA: TGTGCCATCAGTGCAAGGGGGGACAGGGGGGGTTACGAGCAGTACTTC.